The clone carrying this TCR beta chain was counted many times. The antigen is unknown. This record comes from a study of early T cells in non-severe SARS-CoV-2 infection. Study overall: Alpha and beta chains were unpaired, from unsorted whole-blood bulk RNA. Study-wide results and caveats: Matching against VDJdb likely underestimated virus-specific expansions, favoring anti-spike CD8.

Researchers tagged individual cDNA molecules with unique molecular identifiers. TCRdb reprocessed the 5' RACE reads with MiXCR, giving one entry per CDR3 protein. The table shows 75,000 to 90,000 distinct CDR3 sequences, with about 9.4% occurring only once. The J segment lost 7 bases and the V segment lost 3 bases, leaving 6 bases of the junction unmatched. This CDR3 contains 14 residues. CDR1 DFQATT and CDR2 SNEGSKA come from the germline V gene (reference sequence). This sequence joins TRBV20-1 and TRBJ2-7, with TRBD2 identical over 13 bases. The material was whole blood, obtained at baseline. The sequence was collected from an adult who was a healthcare worker with PCR-confirmed SARS-CoV-2 infection or an uninfected control (not recorded which). The CDR3 protein is CSASGGTSGNEQYF. The CDR3 region has the DNA TGCAGTGCTAGTGGCGGGACTAGCGGGAATGAGCAGTACTTC.